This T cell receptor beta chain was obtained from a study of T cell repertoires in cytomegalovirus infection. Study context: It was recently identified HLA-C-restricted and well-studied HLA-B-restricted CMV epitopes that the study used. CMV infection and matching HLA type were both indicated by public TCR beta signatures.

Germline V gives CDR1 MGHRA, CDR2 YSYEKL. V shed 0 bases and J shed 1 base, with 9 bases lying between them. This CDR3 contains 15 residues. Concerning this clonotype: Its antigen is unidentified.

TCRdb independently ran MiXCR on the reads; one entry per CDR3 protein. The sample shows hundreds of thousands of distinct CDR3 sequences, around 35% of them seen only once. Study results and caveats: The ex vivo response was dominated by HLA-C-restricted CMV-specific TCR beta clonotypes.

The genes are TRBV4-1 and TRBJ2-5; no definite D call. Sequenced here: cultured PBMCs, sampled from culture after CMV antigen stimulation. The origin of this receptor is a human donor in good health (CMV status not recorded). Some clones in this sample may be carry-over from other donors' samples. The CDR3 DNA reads TGCGCCAGCAGCCAAGAAGAGGCGACCCAAGAGACCCAGTACTTC. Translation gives CASSQEEATQETQYF.